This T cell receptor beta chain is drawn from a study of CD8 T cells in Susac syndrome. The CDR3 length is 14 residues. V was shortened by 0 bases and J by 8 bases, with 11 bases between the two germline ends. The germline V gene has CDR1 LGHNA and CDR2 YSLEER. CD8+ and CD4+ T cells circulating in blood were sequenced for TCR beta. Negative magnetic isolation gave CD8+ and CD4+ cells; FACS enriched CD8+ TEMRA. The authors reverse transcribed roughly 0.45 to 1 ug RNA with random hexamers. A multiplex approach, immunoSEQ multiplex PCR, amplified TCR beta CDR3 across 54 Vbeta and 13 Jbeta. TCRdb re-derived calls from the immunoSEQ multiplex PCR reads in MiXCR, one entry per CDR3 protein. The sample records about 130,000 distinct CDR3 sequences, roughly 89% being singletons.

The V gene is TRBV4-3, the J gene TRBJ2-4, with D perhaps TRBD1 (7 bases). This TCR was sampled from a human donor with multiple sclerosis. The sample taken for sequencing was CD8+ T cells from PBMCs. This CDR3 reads CASSQDQGEDIQYF. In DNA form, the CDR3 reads TGCGCCAGCAGCCAAGATCAGGGGGAGGACATTCAGTACTTC.